This TCR beta chain was retrieved from a study of T cell changes during pregnancy in multiple sclerosis. Profiled with immunoSEQ multiplex PCR; TCRdb holds only in-frame clones, not every one. The data hold around 32,000 clones, with about 87% observed a single time. This CDR3 comprises 15 residues. In germline, CDR1 is MDHEN, CDR2 SYDVKM. J was trimmed by 5 bases and V by 3 bases; bases with no gene match: 3. The rearrangement uses TRBV28 and TRBJ2-2; 10 nucleotides match TRBD2. The sequenced sample was CD8+ T cells from peripheral blood mononuclear cells, obtained before pregnancy. This sequence originates from a female donor with multiple sclerosis, enrolled in a pregnancy study. CDR3 sequence reads: CASSFASGRTGELFF. CDR3 bases: TGTGCCAGCAGTTTCGCTAGCGGGAGAACCGGGGAGCTGTTTTTT.